The 5 T cell receptor beta chains listed next were all sequenced from one sample in a study of blood T cell repertoires in COVID-19. Clones were read by immunoSEQ multiplex PCR, and TCRdb kept only the in-frame ones, dropping some. In the table there are roughly 100,000 clones, 86% of which are singletons. The sequenced sample was peripheral blood. All receptors derive from a human donor in a cohort sampled during active COVID-19.

The J gene is TRBJ2-3, the V gene TRBV19; TRBD2 matches 11 bases. Trimming at V came to 3 bases and at J to 5 bases, leaving 7 bases not matched to a gene. Germline values: CDR1 LNHDA, CDR2 SQIVND (reference sequence). The CDR3 contains 16 residues. CDR3 in DNA: TGTGCCAGTAGTATTGGGCTAGCGGGGGGCTTAGATACGCAGTATTTT. Translated: CASSIGLAGGLDTQYF.

This clone was seen a few times. The genes are TRBV7-9 and TRBJ2-7; D is unresolved. V lost 1 base, J lost 0 bases, and 7 bases lay in between. The CDR3 is 14 residues long. Looked up from germline, CDR1 is SEHNR and CDR2 is FQNEAQ (reference sequence). In nucleotides, the CDR3 is TGTGCCAGCAGCTTAGTGGGCAGCTCCTACGAGCAGTACTTC. It specifies CASSLVGSSYEQYF.

This clone was recorded once. J is TRBJ2-1 and V is TRBV7-2; perhaps TRBD2 as D (7 bases). The CDR3 runs to 13 residues. With 4 bases removed from V and 8 bases from J, the gap between germline ends came to 12 bases. Germline CDR1 and CDR2: SGHTA and FQGNSA. This CDR3 reads CASSSGGWDEQFF. Written as DNA, the CDR3 is TGTGCCAGCAGCTCGGGGGGCTGGGATGAGCAGTTCTTC.

The genes are TRBV7-2 and TRBJ1-1, with a tentative D call TRBD1 (6 bases). Trimming cost V 1 base and J 5 bases, with 8 bases left between them. This CDR3 has 13 amino acids. Per germline, CDR1 SGHTA and CDR2 FQGNSA. This chain's CDR3 is CASSLEGETEAFF. For the CDR3, the DNA is TGTGCCAGCAGCTTAGAGGGGGAAACTGAAGCTTTCTTT. The full variable domain, its missing parts supplied by reference TRBV7-2 and TRBJ1-1, is GAGVSQSPSNKVTEKGKDVELRCDPISGHTALYWYRQSLGQGLEFLIYFQGNSAPDKSGLPSDRFSAERTGGSVSTLTIQRTQQEDSAVYLCASSLEGETEAFFGQGTRLTVV.

Here the CDR3 reads CAGGIGFNEQFF. DNA for the CDR3: TGTGCCGGAGGAATAGGGTTTAATGAGCAGTTCTTC. The chain is built from TRBV13 and TRBJ2-1; perhaps TRBD2 as D (5 bases). Trimming pared 11 bases from V and 7 bases from J, leaving 15 bases between. The V gene's germline CDR1 is PRHDT and CDR2 FYEKMQ (reference sequence). The CDR3 has 12 amino acids.